This TCR beta chain was sequenced for a study of blood T cell repertoires in COVID-19. Across the study: The study drew acute and convalescent COVID-19 samples from the United States, Italy and Spain. Sample material is recorded as cDNA or gDNA derived from T cells, B-cell-depleted T cells, or PBMCs.

The V and J ends lost 2 bases and 8 bases respectively, with 9 bases between them. CDR1 is MNHEY, CDR2 SMNVEV, per germline (reference sequence). The CDR3 has 13 amino acids. The authors' processing: Reference gene primer amplification yielded estimated nucleated cell counts. Profiling relied on immunoSEQ multiplex PCR, and the TCRdb table lists in-frame clones only, not all of them. V and J calls plus clone size are reproduced from that table; the DNA served to infer D and trimming. The sample consists of approximately 180,000 clones, around nine tenths of them appearing once. The TCR was taken from a man between 35 and 55 years old with active or convalescent COVID-19. The sequencing sample was made of peripheral blood. The chain uses TRBV27 and TRBJ1-4, with D tentatively TRBD1 (5 bases). The CDR3 DNA is TGTGCCAGCAGTTTAAGGGGAGGGGAAAAACTGTTTTTT. The encoded protein is CASSLRGGEKLFF.